This TCR beta chain was recovered during a study of patients and donors after allogeneic stem cell transplantation. The CDR3 runs to 15 residues. Germline V gene sequence: CDR1 MDHEN, CDR2 SYDVKM. The V gene lost 4 bases and the J gene lost 5 bases, with 14 bases spanning the gap. This clonotype was found many times. Using its own MiXCR run on the RT-PCR reads, TCRdb lists one record per CDR3 protein. The table has about 410,000 distinct CDR3 sequences, 16% seen once. The genes are TRBV28 and TRBJ2-2; D is possibly TRBD1 (6 bases). This TCR derives from a human donor who was either an allogeneic HSCT recipient or a stem cell or donor lymphocyte infusion donor (not recorded which). It is not recorded whose cells these are; they may come from a transplant donor. The sequenced sample consisted of blood, either unsorted or a sorted T cell fraction (not recorded which). As DNA, the CDR3 is TGTGCCAGCAGTTCAGGGGACATCTATACCGGGGAGCTGTTTTTT. This codes for CASSSGDIYTGELFF.